Given below is one TCR beta chain in context. Its target is not known. Produced via immunoSEQ multiplex PCR; TCRdb's table is partial and in-frame only. The sample holds over 100,000 clones, roughly 87% seen once. Deletions cut 1 base from V and 4 bases from J, with 5 bases between. The CDR3 totals 13 residues. CDR1 SGHKS and CDR2 YYEKEE come from the germline V gene (reference sequence). This sample was taken from a study of T cell responses to AZD1222 COVID-19 vaccine. Study summary: Analyses pooled second doses at about 4 or about 12 weeks.

Study conclusions and caveats: There were mostly white British donors and more females than males, and clonal diversity was possibly underestimated. The CD4 TCRs associated with vaccination extended across spike and predominated at 160-218 and 743-854.

The sample here was peripheral blood, taken on day 0 of AZD1222 vaccination. This receptor was identified in an adult in good health. The V gene is TRBV5-5, the J gene TRBJ1-4; no reliable D call. CDR3 coding DNA: TGTGCCAGCAGCTTGATTGTTAATGAAAAACTGTTTTTT. It codes for CASSLIVNEKLFF.